What follows describes a single T cell receptor (beta chain). Its recognized antigen is unknown. Base qualities are not at hand, and no much larger clone is one base apart. These data are taken from a study of T-cell memory formation after mild COVID-19 listed by TCRdb under 2021. Context from the whole study: Most TCR sequence clusters were specific to one of the two donors. The cohort comprised two young, previously healthy adult volunteers, one female and one male. In a couple of donors, T-cell clones that expanded and contracted after mild COVID-19 were tracked by sequencing TCRalpha and TCRbeta repertoires over time. Beyond this particular receptor, the publication reports: Only a couple of mild cases were covered by the study, and larger cohorts that include severe cases with pre-infection samples were considered necessary. Contracting CD4+ clones appeared mostly in the CM and EM memory subsets, whereas CD8+ clones were enriched in EMRA. Some responding clones were detected in pre-infection memory, suggesting pre-existing cross-reactive memory T cells joined the SARS-CoV-2 response. From day 15 to 85, contracting clones showed balanced CD4/CD8 phenotypes, whereas a second wave of clones that expanded from day 15 to 37 leaned towards CD4+. The second-wave clones that peaked on day 37 were not confirmed to be SARS-CoV-2 specific.

Ficoll-Paque density gradient centrifugation was the method used to isolate PBMCs. For CDR1 and CDR2, the germline V gene lists ENHRY and SYGVKD. V has 6 bases trimmed and J has 2 bases trimmed; junction bases matching no gene number 8. The CDR3 runs 15 amino acids, cysteine and phenylalanine included. Left in the record is the CDR3 DNA by itself, 45 bases read in frame from the first base. The sequencer was an Illumina NovaSeq 6000. TCRalpha and TCRbeta cDNA libraries were built by 5'RACE with constant-segment primers, adding sample barcodes and unique molecular identifiers. Trizol reagent was used to extract RNA from every sample. Amplification of the libraries took two PCR steps, and the second step added a second sample barcode plus Illumina TruSeq adapters. Libraries were sequenced on an Illumina NovaSeq with 2 x 150 bp paired-end reads. In the paper's pipeline: With migec v1.2.7, reads were demultiplexed and then collapsed into UMI-guided consensus sequences. Using mixcr v2.1.11, UMI consensuses were aligned to TRA and TRB V and J templates and then assembled into clonotypes. Clonotypes were classified as expanded or contracted when called significant by both edgeR and NoisET, with noise models trained on biological replicates. For edgeR calls, a false discovery rate-adjusted p below 0.01 and a log2 fold-change threshold of 1 were applied. As an exploratory analysis of dynamics, max-normalized trajectories of the 1000 most abundant clonotypes were examined by PCA with hierarchical clustering. The CD4 or CD8 phenotype of responding clones was assigned using the separately sequenced CD4+ and CD8+ repertoires. TCRdb reran the public reads through fastp at Q25 and MiXCR, keeping productive beta chains. Every entry covers one CDR3 protein and lists the most common genes and DNA from its rows. TCRdb's processing, not the study's, gives the V and J calls here. This sample comprises about 400,000 distinct CDR3 sequences, around 14% of them detected only once. Around 22% of the sample rests with the top ten.

The sequence joins TRBV10-3 to TRBJ2-5; 8 bases in between match TRBD1. The sequence was obtained from a man in his late teens or twenties who had mild COVID-19 (a few samples of this study predate the infection). The sample titles of this study are shuffled in the database, so cell type and time point are left out; the donor was told from shared clones. The sample consisted of PBMCs or a T cell subset sorted from them (not recorded which). The CDR3 region reads CAISVGQGRQETQYF. The DNA sequence is TGTGCCATCAGCGTTGGACAGGGCAGACAAGAGACCCAGTACTTC.